This record covers a single T cell receptor beta chain. Its specificity is not known. The same CDR3 is also encoded by other DNA sequences in this sample. The data are from a study of cytomegalovirus exposure and HLA in healthy donors. Whole-study findings and limits: An ancestry cluster, one associated with Asian ancestry, reportedly showed fewer N-insertions than the 666-donor mean in a later analysis.

60 Vbeta and 13 Jbeta primers were used in PCR. Clones were sequenced by immunoSEQ multiplex PCR, and TCRdb holds only the in-frame ones, with some missing. This table has roughly 250,000 clones, approximately 84% appearing once. The TCR comes from a woman in her thirties or forties in good health and CMV-seropositive. Sequencing was carried out using PBMCs.

In DNA, the CDR3 is TGTGCCAGCTCACCACCGTCTACAGATACGCAGTATTTT. It codes for CASSPPSTDTQYF. The chain has TRBV18 and TRBJ2-3; D unresolved. CDR3 size: 13 residues. V was trimmed by 0 bases and J by 3 bases, leaving 4 bases between them. CDR1 is KGHSH and CDR2 is LQKENI in the germline V gene.